This T cell receptor beta chain was sequenced in a study of T-cell reconstitution after alpha-beta-depleted transplantation in children. CDR3 length equals 14 residues. Trimming pared 5 bases from V and 4 bases from J, leaving 15 bases between. Germline values: CDR1 SGHTA, CDR2 FQGNSA. A library of TCRbeta sequences, prepared with unique molecular identifiers, was generated. MiXCR, applied by TCRdb to the PCR reads, yields one record per CDR3 protein. The sample records 300,000 to 400,000 distinct CDR3 sequences, more than 10% being singletons. In its sample, this clonotype was seen a few times. V is TRBV7-2 and J is TRBJ2-7; D is undetermined. The clonotype originates from a human donor who donated a stem cell graft to a child with Fanconi anemia. The input for sequencing was PBMCs, taken from the stem cell graft. The CDR3, as DNA: TGTGCCAGCAGCAATAGGGATGGGCCTTACGAGCAGTACTTC. This gives the protein CASSNRDGPYEQYF.